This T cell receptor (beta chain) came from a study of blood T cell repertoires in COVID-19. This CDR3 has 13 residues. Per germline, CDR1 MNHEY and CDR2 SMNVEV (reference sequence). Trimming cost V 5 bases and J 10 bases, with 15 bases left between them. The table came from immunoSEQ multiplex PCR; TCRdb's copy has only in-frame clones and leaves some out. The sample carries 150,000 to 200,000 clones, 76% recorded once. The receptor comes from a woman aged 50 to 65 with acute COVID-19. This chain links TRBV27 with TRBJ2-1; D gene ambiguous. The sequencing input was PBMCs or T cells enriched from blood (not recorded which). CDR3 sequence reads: CASSPFFVGEQFF. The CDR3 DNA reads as TGTGCCAGCAGTCCCTTTTTCGTCGGGGAGCAGTTCTTC.